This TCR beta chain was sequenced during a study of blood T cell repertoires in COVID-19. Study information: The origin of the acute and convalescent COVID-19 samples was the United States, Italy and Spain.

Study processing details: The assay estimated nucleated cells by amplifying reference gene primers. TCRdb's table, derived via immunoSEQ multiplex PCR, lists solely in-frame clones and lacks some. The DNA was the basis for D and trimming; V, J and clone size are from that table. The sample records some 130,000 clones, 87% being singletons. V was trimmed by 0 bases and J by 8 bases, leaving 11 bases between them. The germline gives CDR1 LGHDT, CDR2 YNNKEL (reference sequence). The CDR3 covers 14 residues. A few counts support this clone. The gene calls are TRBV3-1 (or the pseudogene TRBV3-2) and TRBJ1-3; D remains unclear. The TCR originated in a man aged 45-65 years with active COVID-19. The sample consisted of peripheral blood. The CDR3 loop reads CASSQEALKDTIYF. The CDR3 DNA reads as TGTGCCAGCAGCCAAGAAGCGCTAAAGGACACCATATATTTT.